Presented here are 5 T cell receptor beta chains from one specimen sequenced in a study of cytomegalovirus exposure and HLA in healthy donors. The PCR made use of 60 Vbeta and 13 Jbeta primers. Produced via immunoSEQ multiplex PCR; TCRdb's table is partial and in-frame only. The data show 200,000 to 250,000 clones, over 80% seen once. The sequenced material came from PBMCs. The receptors shown here come from a boy younger than 10 in good health and CMV-seronegative.

The chain carries TRBV5-5 and TRBJ2-7; D may be TRBD1 (6 bases). CDR3 length equals 13 residues. CDR1 SGHKS and CDR2 YYEKEE come from the germline V gene (reference sequence). Trimming left V 2 bases short and J 2 bases short, with 8 bases between. The CDR3, as DNA: TGTGCCAGCAGCTTACAGGGCCCCTACGAGCAGTACTTC. Residues: CASSLQGPYEQYF.

CDR3 in DNA: TGTGCCAGCAGGAAAAGCTGGCTAGCGGGTAATGAGCAGTTCTTC. Translating it yields CASRKSWLAGNEQFF. The rearrangement links TRBV2 to TRBJ2-1; 8 bases are a match to TRBD2. J lost 7 bases, V lost 6 bases, and 11 bases had no gene match. Germline CDR1 is SNHLY and CDR2 is FYNNEI. CDR3 length: 15 amino acids.

This chain connects TRBV7-9 to TRBJ2-7, with D tentatively TRBD2 (6 bases). Trimming took off 4 bases at V and 6 bases at J, with 10 bases between the two ends. Germline V gene sequence: CDR1 SEHNR, CDR2 FQNEAQ (reference sequence). There are 12 residues in the CDR3. Written as DNA, the CDR3 is TGTGCCAGCAGCTCCCCGGAGGGCGAGCAGTACTTC. It encodes CASSSPEGEQYF.

V gene TRBV30 combines with J gene TRBJ1-1; D is perhaps TRBD1 (5 bases). CDR1 and CDR2 (germline): GTSNPN, SVGIG (reference sequence). This CDR3 has 12 amino acids. V was cut by 5 bases and J by 4 bases, with 11 bases left in between. The CDR3 region has the DNA TGTGCCTGGGGGGGAGGTGGCACTGAAGCTTTCTTT. Amino acids: CAWGGGGTEAFF. The whole variable domain, filled in from reference TRBV30 and TRBJ1-1, reads SQTIHQWPATLVQPVGSPLSLECTVEGTSNPNLYWYRQAAGRGLQLLFYSVGIGQISSEVPQNLSASRPQDRQFILSSKKLLLSDSGFYLCAWGGGGTEAFFGQGTRLTVV.

The chain carries TRBV5-6 and TRBJ2-1; the D is unclear. Germline CDR1 is SGHDT and CDR2 is YYEEEE. The CDR3 loop spans 14 amino acids. Trimming removed 0 bases at V and 1 base at J, with 5 bases between. In nucleotides, the CDR3 is TGTGCCAGCAGCTTGGGCAGTTCCTACAATGAGCAGTTCTTC. Translating it yields CASSLGSSYNEQFF. The full variable domain, with the rest looked up from reference TRBV5-6 and TRBJ2-1, is DAGVTQSPTHLIKTRGQQVTLRCSPKSGHDTVSWYQQALGQGPQFIFQYYEEEERQRGNFPDRFSGHQFPNYSSELNVNALLLGDSALYLCASSLGSSYNEQFFGPGTRLTVL.